This T cell receptor (beta chain) originates from a study of blood T cells in healthy people across ages. The CDR3 has 14 residues. From germline, CDR1 is SGHRS and CDR2 YFSETQ. On this clonotype: Its antigen remains unknown.

It was with a sample-barcoded 5' primer and a J-beta primer mix that a second PCR of roughly 6 to 12 cycles was run. Sequencing recovered at least 3 million CDR3-containing paired-end reads from each sample. MiXCR, applied by TCRdb to the 5' RACE reads, yields one record per CDR3 protein. This repertoire shows 600,000 to 850,000 distinct CDR3 sequences, around 25% found once; its top ten account for just under 9.5%. Findings of the study overall: The study found TCR beta diversity correlated strongly with naive T cell percentage.

This sample also appeared in a second study, on T cells of mothers and their children. That source adds: All RNA that had been extracted was used for cDNA synthesis at approximately 1.5 ug per 15 ul. Nobody spotted any persistent microchimeric T cell clones.

The sequencing sample was made of blood. This clonotype was sampled from a boy younger than 18 in good health. This chain joins TRBV5-1 and TRBJ2-5; 8 bases map to TRBD1. The J call is uncertain, as TRBJ2-1 better fits the DNA end. As DNA, the CDR3 is TGCGCCAGCAGCCCCGGACAGGGCCAAAGTGAGCAGTTCTTC. This gives the protein CASSPGQGQSEQFF.